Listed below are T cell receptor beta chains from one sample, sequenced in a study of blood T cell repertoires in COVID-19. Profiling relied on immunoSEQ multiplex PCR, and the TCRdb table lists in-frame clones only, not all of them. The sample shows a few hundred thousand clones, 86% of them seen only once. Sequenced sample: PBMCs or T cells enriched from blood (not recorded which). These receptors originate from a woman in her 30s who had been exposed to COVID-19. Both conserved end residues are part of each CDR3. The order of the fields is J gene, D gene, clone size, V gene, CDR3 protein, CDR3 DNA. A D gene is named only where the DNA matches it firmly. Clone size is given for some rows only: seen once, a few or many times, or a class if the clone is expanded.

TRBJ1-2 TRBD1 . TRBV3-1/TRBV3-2 CASSQEGQNYGYTF TGTGCCAGCAGCCAAGAGGGACAGAATTATGGCTACACCTTC
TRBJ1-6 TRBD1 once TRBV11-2 CASRAPGQQNSPLHF TGTGCCAGCAGGGCTCCGGGACAGCAGAATTCACCCCTCCACTTT
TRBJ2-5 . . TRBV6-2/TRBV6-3 CASSYGRLETQYF TGTGCCAGCAGTTATGGGCGCCTGGAGACCCAGTACTTC
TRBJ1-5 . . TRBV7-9 CATHRGGNQPQHF TGTGCCACCCATCGGGGGGGAAATCAGCCCCAGCATTTT
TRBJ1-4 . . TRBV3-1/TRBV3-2 CASSQTGYREKLFF TGTGCCAGCAGCCAAACGGGGTATCGTGAAAAACTGTTTTTT
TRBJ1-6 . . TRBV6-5 CASSVAGGDSPLHF TGTGCCAGCAGCGTGGCTGGGGGGGACTCACCCCTCCACTTT
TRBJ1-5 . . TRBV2 CASKAGEVGNQPQHF TGTGCCAGCAAAGCGGGTGAAGTTGGCAATCAGCCCCAGCATTTT
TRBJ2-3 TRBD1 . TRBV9 CASSVGQGPTDTQYF TGTGCCAGCAGCGTCGGACAGGGCCCCACAGATACGCAGTATTTT
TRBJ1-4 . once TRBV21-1 CASPQAESGNEKLFF TGTGCCAGTCCTCAGGCCGAAAGTGGTAATGAAAAACTGTTTTTT
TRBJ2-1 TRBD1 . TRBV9 CASSLDRGSHNEQFF TGTGCCAGCAGCCTCGACAGGGGATCCCACAATGAGCAGTTCTTC
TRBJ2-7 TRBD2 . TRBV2 CASSETWTSGGVYEQYF TGTGCCAGCAGTGAAACCTGGACTAGCGGGGGGGTGTACGAGCAGTACTTC
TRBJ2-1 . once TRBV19 CASKSLSTGTEEQFF TGTGCCAGTAAGTCCCTGTCAACCGGGACTGAGGAGCAGTTCTTC
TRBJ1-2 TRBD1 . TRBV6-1 CASSETTGGTNYGYTF TGTGCCAGCAGTGAAACAACAGGGGGGACTAACTATGGCTACACCTTC
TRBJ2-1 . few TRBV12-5 CASGLLQDNEQFF TGTGCTAGTGGTTTGTTACAGGACAATGAGCAGTTCTTC
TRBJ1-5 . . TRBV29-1 CSVEGGVNQPQHF TGCAGCGTTGAAGGGGGGGTTAATCAGCCCCAGCATTTT
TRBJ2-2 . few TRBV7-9 CASSLVWELFF TGTGCCAGCAGCTTAGTCTGGGAGCTGTTTTTT
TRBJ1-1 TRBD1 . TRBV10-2 CASRMTGGTEAFF TGCGCCAGCAGGATGACAGGGGGCACTGAAGCTTTCTTT
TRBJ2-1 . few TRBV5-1 CASSFPGGSYNEQFF TGCGCCAGCAGCTTCCCCGGTGGCTCCTACAATGAGCAGTTCTTC
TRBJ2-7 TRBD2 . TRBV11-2 CASSLGAGTSNPNEQYF TGTGCCAGCAGCTTAGGAGCGGGGACTAGTAACCCTAACGAGCAGTACTTC
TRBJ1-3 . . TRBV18 CASSPNRWGVSGNTIYF TGTGCCAGCTCACCTAACAGGTGGGGGGTCTCTGGAAACACCATATATTTT
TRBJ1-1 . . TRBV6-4 CASSDCQQGLWTEAFF TGTGCCAGCAGTGACTGTCAACAGGGTTTGTGGACTGAAGCTTTCTTT
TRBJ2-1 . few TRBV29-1 CSVAYGGEQFF TGCAGCGTTGCCTACGGAGGGGAGCAGTTCTTC
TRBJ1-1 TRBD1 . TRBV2 CASSGQGNTEAFF TGTGCCAGCAGCGGACAGGGAAACACTGAAGCTTTCTTT
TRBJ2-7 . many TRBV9 CASSPPGHHYEQYF TGTGCCAGCAGCCCGCCGGGACACCACTACGAGCAGTACTTC
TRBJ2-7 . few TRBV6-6 CASSRTSAGHSYEQYF TGTGCCAGCAGTCGAACGTCGGCGGGGCACTCCTACGAGCAGTACTTC
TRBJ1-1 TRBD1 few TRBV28 CASMDRGYPEAFF TGTGCCAGCATGGACAGGGGGTATCCTGAAGCTTTCTTT